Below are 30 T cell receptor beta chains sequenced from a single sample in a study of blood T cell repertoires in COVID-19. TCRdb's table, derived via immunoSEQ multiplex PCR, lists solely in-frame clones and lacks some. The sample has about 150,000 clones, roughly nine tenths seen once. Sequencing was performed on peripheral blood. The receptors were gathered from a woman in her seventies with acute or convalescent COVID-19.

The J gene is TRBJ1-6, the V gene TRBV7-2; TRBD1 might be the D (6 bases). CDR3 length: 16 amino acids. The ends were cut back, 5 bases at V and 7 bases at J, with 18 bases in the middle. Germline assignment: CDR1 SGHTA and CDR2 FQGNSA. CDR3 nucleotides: TGTGCCAGCAGCCAAATCAGGGGTCAAGGGAATTCACCCCTCCACTTT. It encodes CASSQIRGQGNSPLHF.

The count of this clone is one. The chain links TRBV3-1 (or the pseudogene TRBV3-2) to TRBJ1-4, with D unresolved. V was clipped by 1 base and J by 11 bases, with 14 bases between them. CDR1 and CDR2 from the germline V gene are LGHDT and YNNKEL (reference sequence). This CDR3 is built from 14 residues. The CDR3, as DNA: TGTGCCAGCAGCCAAGCGATCTCGGAGTTGAAACTGTTTTTT. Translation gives CASSQAISELKLFF.

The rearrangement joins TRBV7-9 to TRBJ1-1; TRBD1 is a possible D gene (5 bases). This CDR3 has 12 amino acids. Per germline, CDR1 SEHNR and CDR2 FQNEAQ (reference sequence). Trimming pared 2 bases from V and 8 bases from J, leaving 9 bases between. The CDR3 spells CASSLSRQEAFF. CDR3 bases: TGTGCCAGCAGCTTAAGCAGACAGGAAGCTTTCTTT.

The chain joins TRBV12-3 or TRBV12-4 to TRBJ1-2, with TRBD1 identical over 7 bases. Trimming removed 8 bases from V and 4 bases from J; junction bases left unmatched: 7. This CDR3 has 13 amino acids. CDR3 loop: CASWKQGRYGYTF. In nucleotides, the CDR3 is TGTGCCAGCTGGAAACAGGGGCGCTATGGCTACACCTTC.

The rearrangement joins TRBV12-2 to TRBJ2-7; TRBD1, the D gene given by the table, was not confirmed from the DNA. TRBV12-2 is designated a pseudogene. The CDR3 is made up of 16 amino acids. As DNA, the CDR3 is TGTGCAAGTCGCTTAGCGGACAGGGCGAGCTCCTACGAGCAGTACGTC. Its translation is CASRLADRASSYEQYV.

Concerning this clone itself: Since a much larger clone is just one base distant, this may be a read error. CDR3 coding DNA: TGTGCCAGCAGTGGACAGGGGCACACTGAAGCTTTCTTT. Amino acid sequence: CASSGQGHTEAFF. The chain joins TRBV27 to TRBJ1-1, with 9 bases matching TRBD1. The CDR3 contains 13 residues. Looked up from germline, CDR1 is MNHEY and CDR2 is SMNVEV (reference sequence). Unmatched junction bases numbered 1, after V lost 5 bases and J lost 3 bases.

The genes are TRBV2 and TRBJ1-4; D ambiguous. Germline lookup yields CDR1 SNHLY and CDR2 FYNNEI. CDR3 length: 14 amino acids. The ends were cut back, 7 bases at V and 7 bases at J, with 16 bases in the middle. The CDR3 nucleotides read TGTGCCAGCACAACTAACAAGAACGGTGAAAAACTGTTTTTT. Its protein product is CASTTNKNGEKLFF.

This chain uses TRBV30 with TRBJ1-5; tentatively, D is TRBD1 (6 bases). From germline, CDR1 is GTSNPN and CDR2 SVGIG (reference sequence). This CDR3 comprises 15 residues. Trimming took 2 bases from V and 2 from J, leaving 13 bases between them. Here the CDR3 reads CAWSKGDQGNQPQHF. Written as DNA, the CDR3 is TGTGCCTGGAGTAAGGGGGATCAGGGCAATCAGCCCCAGCATTTT. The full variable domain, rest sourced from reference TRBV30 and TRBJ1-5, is SQTIHQWPATLVQPVGSPLSLECTVEGTSNPNLYWYRQAAGRGLQLLFYSVGIGQISSEVPQNLSASRPQDRQFILSSKKLLLSDSGFYLCAWSKGDQGNQPQHFGDGTRLSIL.

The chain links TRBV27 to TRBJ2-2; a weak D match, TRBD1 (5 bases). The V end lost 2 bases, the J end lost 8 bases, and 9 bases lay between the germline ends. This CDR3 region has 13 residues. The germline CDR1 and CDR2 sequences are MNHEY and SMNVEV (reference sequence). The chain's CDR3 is CASSLQGGGELFF. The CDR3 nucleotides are TGTGCCAGCAGTTTACAGGGCGGTGGGGAGCTGTTTTTT.

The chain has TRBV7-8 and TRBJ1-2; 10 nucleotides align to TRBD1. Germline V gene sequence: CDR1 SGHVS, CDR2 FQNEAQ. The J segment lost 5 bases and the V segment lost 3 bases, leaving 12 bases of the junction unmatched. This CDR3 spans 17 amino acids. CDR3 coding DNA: TGTGCCAGCAGCTTGGGCCTAAGGGGGACAGGGGCTTATGGCTACACCTTC. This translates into CASSLGLRGTGAYGYTF.

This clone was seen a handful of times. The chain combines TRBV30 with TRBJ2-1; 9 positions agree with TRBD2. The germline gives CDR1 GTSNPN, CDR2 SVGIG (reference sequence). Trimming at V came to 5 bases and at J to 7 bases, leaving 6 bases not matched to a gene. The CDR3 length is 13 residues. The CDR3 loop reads CAWGLAGGNEQFF. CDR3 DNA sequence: TGTGCCTGGGGGCTGGCGGGGGGGAATGAGCAGTTCTTC.

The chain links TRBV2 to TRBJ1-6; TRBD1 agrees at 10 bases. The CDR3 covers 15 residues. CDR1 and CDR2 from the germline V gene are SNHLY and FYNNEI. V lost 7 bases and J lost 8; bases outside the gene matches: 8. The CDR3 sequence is CASTEGTGAYSPLHF. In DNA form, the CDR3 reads TGTGCCAGCACCGAGGGGACAGGGGCTTATTCACCCCTCCACTTT.

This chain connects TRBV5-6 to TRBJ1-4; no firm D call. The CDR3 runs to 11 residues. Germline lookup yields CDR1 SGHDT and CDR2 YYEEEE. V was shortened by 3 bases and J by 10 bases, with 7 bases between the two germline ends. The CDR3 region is CASSSRGKLFF. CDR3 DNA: TGTGCCAGCAGCTCCCGAGGAAAACTGTTTTTT.

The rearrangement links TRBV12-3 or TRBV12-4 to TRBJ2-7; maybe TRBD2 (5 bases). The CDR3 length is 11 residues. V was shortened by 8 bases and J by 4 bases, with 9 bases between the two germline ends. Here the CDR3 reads CASGLTYEQYF. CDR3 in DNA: TGTGCCAGCGGACTGACGTACGAGCAGTACTTC.

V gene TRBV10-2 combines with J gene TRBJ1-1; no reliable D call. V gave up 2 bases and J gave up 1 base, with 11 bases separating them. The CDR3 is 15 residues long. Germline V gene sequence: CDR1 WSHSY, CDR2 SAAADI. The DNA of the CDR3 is TGCGCCAGCAGTGAGGCACAGTTTTCGAACACTGAAGCTTTCTTT. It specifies CASSEAQFSNTEAFF.

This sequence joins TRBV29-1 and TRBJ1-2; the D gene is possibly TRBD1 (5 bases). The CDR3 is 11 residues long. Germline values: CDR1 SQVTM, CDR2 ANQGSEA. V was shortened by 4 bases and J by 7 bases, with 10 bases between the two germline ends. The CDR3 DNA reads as TGCAGCGTTGGGGGCCTTGGTGGCTACACCTTC. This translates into CSVGGLGGYTF.

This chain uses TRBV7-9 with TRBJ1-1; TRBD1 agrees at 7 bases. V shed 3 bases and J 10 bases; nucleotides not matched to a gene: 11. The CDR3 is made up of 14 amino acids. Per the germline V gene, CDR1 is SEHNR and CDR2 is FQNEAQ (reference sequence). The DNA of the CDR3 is TGTGCCAGCAGCTTGGGCCCAGACAGGGCATCAGCTTTCTTT. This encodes CASSLGPDRASAFF.

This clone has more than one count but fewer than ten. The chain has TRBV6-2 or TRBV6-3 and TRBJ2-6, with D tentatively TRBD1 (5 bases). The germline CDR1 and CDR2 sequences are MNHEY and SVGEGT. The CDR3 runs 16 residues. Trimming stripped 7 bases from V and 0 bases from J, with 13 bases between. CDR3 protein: CASNPNRFSGANVLTF. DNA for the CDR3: TGTGCCAGCAACCCGAACAGGTTCTCTGGGGCCAACGTCCTGACTTTC.

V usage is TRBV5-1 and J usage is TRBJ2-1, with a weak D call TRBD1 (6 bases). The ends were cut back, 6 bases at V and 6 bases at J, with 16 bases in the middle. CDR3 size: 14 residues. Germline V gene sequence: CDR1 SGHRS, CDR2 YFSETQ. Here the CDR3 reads CASTQYRGGNEQFF. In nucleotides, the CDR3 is TGCGCCAGCACCCAATATCGAGGGGGCAATGAGCAGTTCTTC. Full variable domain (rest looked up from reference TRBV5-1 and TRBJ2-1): KAGVTQTPRYLIKTRGQQVTLSCSPISGHRSVSWYQQTPGQGLQFLFEYFSETQRNKGNFPGRFSGRQFSNSRSEMNVSTLELGDSALYLCASTQYRGGNEQFFGPGTRLTVL.

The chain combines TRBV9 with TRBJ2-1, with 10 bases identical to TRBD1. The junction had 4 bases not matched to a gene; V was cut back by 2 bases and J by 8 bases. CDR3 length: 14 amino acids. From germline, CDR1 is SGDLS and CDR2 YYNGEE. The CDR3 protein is CASSVGQGSHEQFF. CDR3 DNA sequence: TGTGCCAGCAGCGTGGGACAGGGGAGCCATGAGCAGTTCTTC. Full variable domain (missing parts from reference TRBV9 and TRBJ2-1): DSGVTQTPKHLITATGQRVTLRCSPRSGDLSVYWYQQSLDQGLQFLIQYYNGEERAKGNILERFSAQQFPDLHSELNLSSLELGDSALYFCASSVGQGSHEQFFGPGTRLTVL.

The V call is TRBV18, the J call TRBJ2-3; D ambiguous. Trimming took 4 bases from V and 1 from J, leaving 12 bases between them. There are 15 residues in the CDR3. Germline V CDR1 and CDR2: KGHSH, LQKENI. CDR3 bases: TGTGCCAGCTCACTACTTCCTGTTGGCACAGATACGCAGTATTTT. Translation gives CASSLLPVGTDTQYF.

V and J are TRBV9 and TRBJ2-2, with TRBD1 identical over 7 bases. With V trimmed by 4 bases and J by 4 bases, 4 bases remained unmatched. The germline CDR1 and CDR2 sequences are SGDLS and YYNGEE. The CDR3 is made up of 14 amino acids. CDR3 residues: CASSRDSFTGELFF. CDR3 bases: TGTGCCAGCAGCCGGGACAGCTTCACCGGGGAGCTGTTTTTT. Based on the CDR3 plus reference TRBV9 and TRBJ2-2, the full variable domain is DSGVTQTPKHLITATGQRVTLRCSPRSGDLSVYWYQQSLDQGLQFLIQYYNGEERAKGNILERFSAQQFPDLHSELNLSSLELGDSALYFCASSRDSFTGELFFGEGSRLTVL.

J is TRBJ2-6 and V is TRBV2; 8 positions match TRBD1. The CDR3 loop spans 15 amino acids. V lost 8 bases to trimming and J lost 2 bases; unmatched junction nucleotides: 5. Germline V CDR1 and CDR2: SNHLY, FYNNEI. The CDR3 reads CASSQQGAGANVLTF. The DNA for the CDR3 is TGTGCCAGCTCCCAACAGGGGGCTGGGGCCAACGTCCTGACTTTC.

CDR3: CASKAQTGDNQPQHF. In DNA form, the CDR3 reads TGTGCCAGCAAGGCCCAGACAGGGGACAATCAGCCCCAGCATTTT. V and J are TRBV2 and TRBJ1-5, with 8 bases identical to TRBD1. From germline, CDR1 is SNHLY and CDR2 FYNNEI. The trim removed 7 bases at V and 3 bases at J, leaving 8 bases unmatched. The CDR3 totals 15 residues.

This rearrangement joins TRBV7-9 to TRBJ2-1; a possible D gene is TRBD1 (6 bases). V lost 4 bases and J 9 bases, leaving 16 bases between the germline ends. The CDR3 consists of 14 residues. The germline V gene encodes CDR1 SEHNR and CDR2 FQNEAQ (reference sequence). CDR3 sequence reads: CASSSVGTSLEQFF. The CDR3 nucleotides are TGTGCCAGCAGCTCAGTAGGGACATCCCTTGAGCAGTTCTTC.

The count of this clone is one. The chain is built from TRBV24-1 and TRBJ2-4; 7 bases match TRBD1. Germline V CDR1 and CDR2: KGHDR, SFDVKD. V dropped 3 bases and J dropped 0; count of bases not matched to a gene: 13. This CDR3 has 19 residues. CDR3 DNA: TGTGCCACCAGTGATACCAAGAGGGACAGCCGTTTAGCCAAAAACATTCAGTACTTC. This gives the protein CATSDTKRDSRLAKNIQYF.

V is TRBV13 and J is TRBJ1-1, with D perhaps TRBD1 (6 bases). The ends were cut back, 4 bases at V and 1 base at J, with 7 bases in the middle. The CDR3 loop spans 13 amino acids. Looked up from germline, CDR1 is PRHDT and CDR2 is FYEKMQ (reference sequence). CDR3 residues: CASSSRGNTEAFF. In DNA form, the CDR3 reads TGTGCCAGCAGCTCCAGGGGGAACACTGAAGCTTTCTTT.

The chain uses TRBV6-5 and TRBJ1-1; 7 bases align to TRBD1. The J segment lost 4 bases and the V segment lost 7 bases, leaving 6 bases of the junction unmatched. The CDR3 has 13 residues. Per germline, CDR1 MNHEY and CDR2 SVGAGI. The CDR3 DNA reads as TGTGCCAGCATTCCTGACAGGGCCACTGAAGCTTTCTTT. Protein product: CASIPDRATEAFF.

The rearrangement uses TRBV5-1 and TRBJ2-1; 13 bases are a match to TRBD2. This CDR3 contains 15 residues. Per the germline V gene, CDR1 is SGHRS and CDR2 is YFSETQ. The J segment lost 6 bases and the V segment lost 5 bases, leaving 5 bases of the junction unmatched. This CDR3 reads CASRLTSGGLNEQFF. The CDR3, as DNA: TGCGCCAGCAGGCTGACTAGCGGGGGGCTCAATGAGCAGTTCTTC.

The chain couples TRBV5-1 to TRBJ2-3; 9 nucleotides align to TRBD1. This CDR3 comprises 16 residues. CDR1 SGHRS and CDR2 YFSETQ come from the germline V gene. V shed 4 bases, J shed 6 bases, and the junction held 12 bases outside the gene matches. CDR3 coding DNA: TGCGCCAGCAGCCCAGGGACAGGGTTCCTTGCGGATACGCAGTATTTT. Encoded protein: CASSPGTGFLADTQYF. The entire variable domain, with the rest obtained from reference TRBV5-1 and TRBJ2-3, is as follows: KAGVTQTPRYLIKTRGQQVTLSCSPISGHRSVSWYQQTPGQGLQFLFEYFSETQRNKGNFPGRFSGRQFSNSRSEMNVSTLELGDSALYLCASSPGTGFLADTQYFGPGTRLTVL.